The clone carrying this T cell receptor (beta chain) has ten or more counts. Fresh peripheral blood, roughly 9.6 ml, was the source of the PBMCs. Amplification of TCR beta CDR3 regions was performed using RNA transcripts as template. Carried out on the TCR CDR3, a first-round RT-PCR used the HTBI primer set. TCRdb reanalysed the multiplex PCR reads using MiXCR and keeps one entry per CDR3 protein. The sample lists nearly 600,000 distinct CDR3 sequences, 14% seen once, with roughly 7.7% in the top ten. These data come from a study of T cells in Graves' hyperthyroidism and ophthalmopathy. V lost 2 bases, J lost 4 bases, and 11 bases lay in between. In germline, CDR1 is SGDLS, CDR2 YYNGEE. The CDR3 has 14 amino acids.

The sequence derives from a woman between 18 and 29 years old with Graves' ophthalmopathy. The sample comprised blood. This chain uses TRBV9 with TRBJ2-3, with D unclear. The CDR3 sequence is CASSVELGSDTQYF. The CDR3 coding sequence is TGTGCCAGCAGCGTGGAACTTGGGTCAGATACGCAGTATTTT.